This passage covers 15 T cell receptor beta chains from one sample sequenced in a study of naive and memory T cell subsets. An equimolar mix of two oligonucleotides served as the beta constant-region primer for TRBC1 and TRBC2. The ligated cDNA underwent four PCR rounds using SP2 and nested alpha and beta constant-region primers. From the UMI-ligation and nested PCR reads, TCRdb called clonotypes with MiXCR, one entry per CDR3 protein. The profile shows roughly 140,000 distinct CDR3 sequences, roughly a fifth of them singletons. Overall study findings and caveats: A few larger clonotypes appeared in naive repertoires, especially CD8, possibly memory cells re-expressing CD45RA.

What these receptors recognize is not known. Sequenced: naive CD8+ T cells from blood. The receptors originated from a human donor in good health.

This clonotype was detected only a few times. This chain links TRBV28 with TRBJ1-2, with 8 nucleotides matching TRBD1. From germline, CDR1 is MDHEN and CDR2 SYDVKM. V was pared by 2 bases and J by 4 bases, with 9 bases of the junction left unmatched. The CDR3 totals 16 residues. The CDR3 spells CASSLGGTGPSYGYTF. The CDR3 DNA follows: TGTGCCAGCAGTTTAGGAGGGACAGGACCGTCCTATGGCTACACCTTC.

The rearrangement links TRBV3-1 to TRBJ1-2; tentatively, D is TRBD1 (6 bases). Germline V CDR1 and CDR2: LGHDT, YNNKEL (reference sequence). V was cut by 3 bases and J by 4 bases, with 12 bases left in between. This CDR3 comprises 14 residues. Written as DNA, the CDR3 is TGTGCCAGCAGCCAGCCTACAGGGCCCTATGGCTACACCTTC. Amino acids: CASSQPTGPYGYTF.

This rearrangement joins TRBV7-9 to TRBJ2-2, with D uncertain. Germline CDR1 reads SEHNR; CDR2 reads FQNEAQ (reference sequence). V was cut by 5 bases and J by 7 bases, with 11 bases left in between. The CDR3 extends over 13 amino acids. The CDR3 region has the DNA TGTGCCAGCAGCCCCCTAGATGTCGGGGAGCTGTTTTTT. Translating it yields CASSPLDVGELFF.

The sample holds a few counts of this clonotype. This chain connects TRBV10-3 to TRBJ1-2; 8 positions match TRBD1. CDR3 size: 14 residues. The junction had 11 bases not matched to a gene; V was cut back by 6 bases and J by 8 bases. CDR1 is ENHRY and CDR2 is SYGVKD in the germline V gene. CDR3 region: CAIRGTGTVWGYTF. CDR3 DNA: TGTGCCATCAGGGGGACAGGAACCGTTTGGGGCTACACCTTC.

The chain uses TRBV12-3 or TRBV12-4 and TRBJ1-2; a weak D match, TRBD1 (6 bases). Trimming stripped 6 bases from V and 4 bases from J, with 9 bases between. The CDR3 length is 12 residues. The CDR3 nucleotides read TGTGCCAGCAGGCAGGGGACCTATGGCTACACCTTC. The encoded protein is CASRQGTYGYTF.

This sequence joins TRBV27 and TRBJ2-1; D is uncertain. Trimming pared 2 bases from V and 8 bases from J, leaving 13 bases between. The CDR3 consists of 14 residues. Germline CDR1 is MNHEY and CDR2 is SMNVEV (reference sequence). The CDR3, as DNA: TGTGCCAGCAGTTTAGGGTACGTTTTAGATGAGCAGTTCTTC. Protein: CASSLGYVLDEQFF.

This clonotype was found a few times. The chain recombines TRBV4-1 with TRBJ2-1; D possibly uses TRBD1 or TRBD2 (5 bases each). Trimming cost V 1 base and J 7 bases, with 14 bases left between them. Per germline, CDR1 MGHRA and CDR2 YSYEKL. The CDR3 is 15 residues long. For the CDR3, the DNA is TGCGCCAGCAGCCAAGTACCCGGGGCGTATAATGAGCAGTTCTTC. Translating gives CASSQVPGAYNEQFF.

This chain connects TRBV6-1 to TRBJ2-7; D gene ambiguous. CDR3 length: 15 residues. CDR1 and CDR2 (germline): MNHNS, SASEGT. V lost 2 bases and J lost 2, with 13 bases in between. The CDR3 loop is CASSELGRGPYEQYF. The CDR3 DNA follows: TGTGCCAGCAGTGAATTGGGTCGAGGCCCCTACGAGCAGTACTTC.

The chain uses TRBV28 and TRBJ2-6; 14 bases map to TRBD2. CDR1 and CDR2 from the germline V gene are MDHEN and SYDVKM. Germline trimming cut 4 bases from V and 4 bases from J; bases unmatched to any gene: 9. This CDR3 is built from 19 residues. The CDR3 loop reads CASSCRRLAGGQGANVLTF. The CDR3 nucleotides are TGTGCCAGCAGTTGCCGGAGACTAGCGGGAGGGCAGGGGGCCAACGTCCTGACTTTC.

The rearrangement joins TRBV6-5 to TRBJ2-3; 12 bases map to TRBD2. V shed 6 bases, J shed 0 bases, and the junction held 19 bases outside the gene matches. The germline V gene has CDR1 MNHEY and CDR2 SVGAGI. This CDR3 is built from 21 residues. This CDR3 reads CASSPGTGVFGTSGSTDTQYF. DNA of the CDR3: TGTGCCAGCAGCCCCGGGACAGGGGTTTTTGGGACTAGCGGGAGCACAGATACGCAGTATTTT.

This clonotype turned up a few times. The rearrangement uses TRBV7-9 and TRBJ2-1; D unclear. V was cut by 4 bases and J by 5 bases, with 6 bases left in between. The CDR3 runs 12 residues. Germline V gives CDR1 SEHNR, CDR2 FQNEAQ (reference sequence). In DNA, the CDR3 is TGTGCCAGCAGCTCGGTAAACAATGAGCAGTTCTTC. It translates to CASSSVNNEQFF.

This clonotype appeared a few times. The chain couples TRBV27 to TRBJ2-5, with D perhaps matching TRBD1 or TRBD2 (5 bases each). Germline assignment: CDR1 MNHEY and CDR2 SMNVEV (reference sequence). The V and J ends lost 4 bases and 5 bases respectively, with 14 bases between them. This CDR3 is built from 14 residues. The CDR3 DNA is TGTGCCAGCAGTTCTCGGGGCGCCTGGGAGACCCAGTACTTC. Translation gives CASSSRGAWETQYF.

The rearrangement links TRBV6-5 to TRBJ2-3; 10 bases map to TRBD1. J lost 5 bases, V lost 0 bases, and 8 bases had no gene match. CDR1 MNHEY and CDR2 SVGAGI come from the germline V gene. The CDR3 length is 17 residues. CDR3: CASSYSRDRGAGDTQYF. As DNA, the CDR3 is TGTGCCAGCAGTTACTCTCGGGACAGGGGAGCCGGAGATACGCAGTATTTT.

The chain employs TRBV2 and TRBJ1-2; D may be TRBD1 (5 bases). This CDR3 has 12 amino acids. Trimming stripped 4 bases from V and 2 bases from J, with 5 bases between. Germline CDR1 SNHLY, CDR2 FYNNEI. In DNA form, the CDR3 reads TGTGCCAGCAGTGGGGACAACTATGGCTACACCTTC. It codes for CASSGDNYGYTF.

The rearrangement joins TRBV28 to TRBJ1-5, with D hard to call. The CDR3 has 11 amino acids. Trimming pared 6 bases from V and 5 bases from J, leaving 5 bases between. The germline V gene encodes CDR1 MDHEN and CDR2 SYDVKM. CDR3 nucleotide sequence: TGTGCCAGCAGAACCGATCAGCCCCAGCATTTT. This translates into CASRTDQPQHF. Together with reference TRBV28 and TRBJ1-5, the CDR3 gives the full variable domain: DVKVTQSSRYLVKRTGEKVFLECVQDMDHENMFWYRQDPGLGLRLIYFSYDVKMKEKGDIPEGYSVSREKKERFSLILESASTNQTSMYLCASRTDQPQHFGDGTRLSIL.